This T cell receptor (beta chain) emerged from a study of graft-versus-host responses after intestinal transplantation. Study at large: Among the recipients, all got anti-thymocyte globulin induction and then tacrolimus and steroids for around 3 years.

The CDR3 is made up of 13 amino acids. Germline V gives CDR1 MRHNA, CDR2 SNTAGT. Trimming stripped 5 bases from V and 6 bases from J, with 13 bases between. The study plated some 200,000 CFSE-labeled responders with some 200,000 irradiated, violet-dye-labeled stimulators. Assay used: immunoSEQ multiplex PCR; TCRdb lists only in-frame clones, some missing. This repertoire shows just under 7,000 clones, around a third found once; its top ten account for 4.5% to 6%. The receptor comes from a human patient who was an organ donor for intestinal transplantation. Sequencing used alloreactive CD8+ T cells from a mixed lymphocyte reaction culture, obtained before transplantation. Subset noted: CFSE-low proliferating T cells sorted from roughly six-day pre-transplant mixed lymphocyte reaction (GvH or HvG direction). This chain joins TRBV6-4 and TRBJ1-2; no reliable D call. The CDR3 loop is CASSYTVLDGYTF. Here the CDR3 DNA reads TGTGCCAGCAGTTACACCGTCTTAGATGGCTACACCTTC.